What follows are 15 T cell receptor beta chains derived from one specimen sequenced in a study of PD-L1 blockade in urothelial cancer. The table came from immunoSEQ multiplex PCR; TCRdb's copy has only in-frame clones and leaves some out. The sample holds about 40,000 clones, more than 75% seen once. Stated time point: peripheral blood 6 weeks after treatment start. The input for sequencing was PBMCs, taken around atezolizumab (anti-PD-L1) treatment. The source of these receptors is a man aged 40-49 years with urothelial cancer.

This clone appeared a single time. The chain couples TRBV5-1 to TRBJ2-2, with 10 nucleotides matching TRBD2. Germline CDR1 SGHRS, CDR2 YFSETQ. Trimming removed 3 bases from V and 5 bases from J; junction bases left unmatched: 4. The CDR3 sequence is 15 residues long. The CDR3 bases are TGCGCCAGCAGCTCGGGACTAGCGTTGACCGGGGAGCTGTTTTTT. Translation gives CASSSGLALTGELFF.

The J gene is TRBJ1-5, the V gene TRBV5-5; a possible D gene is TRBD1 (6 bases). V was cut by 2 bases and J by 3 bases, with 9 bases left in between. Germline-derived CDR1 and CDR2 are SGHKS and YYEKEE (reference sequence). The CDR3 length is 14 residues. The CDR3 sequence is CASSFTGNNQPQHF. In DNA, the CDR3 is TGTGCCAGCAGCTTCACAGGGAACAATCAGCCCCAGCATTTT.

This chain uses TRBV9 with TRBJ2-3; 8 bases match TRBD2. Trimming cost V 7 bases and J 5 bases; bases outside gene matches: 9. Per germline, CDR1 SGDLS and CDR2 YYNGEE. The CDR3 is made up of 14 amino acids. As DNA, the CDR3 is TGTGCCAGCCAAGGACCCGCGGGGGGAGATACGCAGTATTTT. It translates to CASQGPAGGDTQYF.

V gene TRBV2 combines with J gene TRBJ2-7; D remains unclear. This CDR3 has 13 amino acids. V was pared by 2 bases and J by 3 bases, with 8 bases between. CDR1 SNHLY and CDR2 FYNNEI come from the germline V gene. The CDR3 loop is CASSEWAFYEQYF. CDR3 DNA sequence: TGTGCCAGCAGTGAATGGGCCTTCTACGAGCAGTACTTC.

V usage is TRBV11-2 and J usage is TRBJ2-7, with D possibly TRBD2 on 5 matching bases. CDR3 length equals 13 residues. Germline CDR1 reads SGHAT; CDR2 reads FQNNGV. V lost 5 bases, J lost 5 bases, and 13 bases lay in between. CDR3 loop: CASSPPVGDEQYF. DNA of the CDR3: TGTGCCAGCAGCCCGCCCGTGGGAGACGAGCAGTACTTC.

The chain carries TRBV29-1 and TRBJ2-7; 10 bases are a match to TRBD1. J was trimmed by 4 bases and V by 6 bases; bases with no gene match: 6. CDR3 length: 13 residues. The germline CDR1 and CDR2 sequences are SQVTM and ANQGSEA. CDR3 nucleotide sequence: TGCAGCGTCGCCCGGGACAGGGGTTACGAGCAGTACTTC. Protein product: CSVARDRGYEQYF.

CDR3: CASTPSAGGTDTQYF. The DNA of the CDR3 is TGTGCCAGCACACCGTCGGCGGGAGGGACAGATACGCAGTATTTT. The V and J genes are TRBV6-4 and TRBJ2-3, with 9 bases matching TRBD2. J gave up 3 bases and V 7 bases, and 8 bases lay outside the gene matches. Germline V gene data show CDR1 as MRHNA and CDR2 as SNTAGT. This CDR3 comprises 15 residues.

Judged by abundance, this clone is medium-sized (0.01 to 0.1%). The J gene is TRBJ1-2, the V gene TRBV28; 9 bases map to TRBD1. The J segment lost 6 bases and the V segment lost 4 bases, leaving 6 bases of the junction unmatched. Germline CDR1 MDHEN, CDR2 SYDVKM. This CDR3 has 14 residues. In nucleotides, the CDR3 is TGTGCCAGCAGTTCCGCGACAGGGGGGCATGGCTACACCTTC. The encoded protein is CASSSATGGHGYTF.

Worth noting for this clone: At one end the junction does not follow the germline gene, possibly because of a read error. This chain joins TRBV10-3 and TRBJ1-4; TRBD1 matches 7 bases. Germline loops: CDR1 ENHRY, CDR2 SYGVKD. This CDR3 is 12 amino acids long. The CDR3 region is CAISGPGGRFHF. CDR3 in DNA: TGTGCCATCAGTGGCCCAGGGGGGCGATTCCACTTT.

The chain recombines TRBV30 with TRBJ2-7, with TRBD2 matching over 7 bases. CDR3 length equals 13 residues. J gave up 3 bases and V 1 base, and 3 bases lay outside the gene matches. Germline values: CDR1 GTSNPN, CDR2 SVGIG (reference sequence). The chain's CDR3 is CAWSATSIYEQYF. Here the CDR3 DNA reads TGTGCCTGGAGTGCGACTAGCATCTACGAGCAGTACTTC.

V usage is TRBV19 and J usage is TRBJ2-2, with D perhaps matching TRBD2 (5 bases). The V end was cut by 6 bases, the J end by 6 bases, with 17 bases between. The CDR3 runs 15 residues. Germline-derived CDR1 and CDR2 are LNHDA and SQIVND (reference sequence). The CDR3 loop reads CASRREEAVAGELFF. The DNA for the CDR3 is TGTGCCAGTAGACGCGAGGAGGCAGTTGCCGGGGAGCTGTTTTTT.

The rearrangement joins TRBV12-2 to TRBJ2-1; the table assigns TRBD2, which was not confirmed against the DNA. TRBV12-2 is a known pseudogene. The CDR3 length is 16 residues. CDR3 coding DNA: TGTGCAAGTCGCTTAGGGGATTCGGCGGGAAGGTATGAGCAGTTCTTC. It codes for CASRLGDSAGRYEQFF.

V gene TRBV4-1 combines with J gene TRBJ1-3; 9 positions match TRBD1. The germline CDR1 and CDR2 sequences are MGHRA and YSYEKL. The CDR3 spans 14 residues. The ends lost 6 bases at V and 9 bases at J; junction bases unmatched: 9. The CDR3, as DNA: TGCGCCAGCAGAGCAGCCGGGACAGGGATCACCATATATTTT. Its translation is CASRAAGTGITIYF.

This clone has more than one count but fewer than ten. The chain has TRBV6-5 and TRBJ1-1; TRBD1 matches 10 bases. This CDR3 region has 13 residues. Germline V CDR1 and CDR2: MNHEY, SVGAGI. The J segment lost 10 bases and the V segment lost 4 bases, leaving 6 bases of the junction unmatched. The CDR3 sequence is CASSFGTGARAFF. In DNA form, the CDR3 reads TGTGCCAGCAGTTTCGGGACAGGGGCCAGAGCTTTCTTT.

DNA of the CDR3: TGTGCCAGCAGTTTAACCCCGCGTCCCACAGGGCCGCGGGAAGCTTTCTTT. Translating it yields CASSLTPRPTGPREAFF. The J gene is TRBJ1-1, the V gene TRBV28; TRBD1 is a possible D gene (6 bases). The CDR3 totals 17 residues. V lost 2 bases, J lost 8 bases, and 24 bases lay in between. Per the germline V gene, CDR1 is MDHEN and CDR2 is SYDVKM. Filled out from reference TRBV28 and TRBJ1-1, the complete variable domain reads DVKVTQSSRYLVKRTGEKVFLECVQDMDHENMFWYRQDPGLGLRLIYFSYDVKMKEKGDIPEGYSVSREKKERFSLILESASTNQTSMYLCASSLTPRPTGPREAFFGQGTRLTVV.